The 6 T cell receptor beta chains given below trace back to one sample, sequenced in a study of cytotoxic CD8 clonotypes in ibrutinib-treated CLL. Generated by immunoSEQ multiplex PCR, the TCRdb table keeps only in-frame clones and is missing some. The sample shows some 85,000 clones, approximately 80% of them seen only once. Sample: PBMCs, taken after 24 months of ibrutinib treatment. Every receptor here comes from a human donor with chronic lymphocytic leukemia.

The chain links TRBV4-1 to TRBJ1-5; D gene unclear. There are 12 residues in the CDR3. Germline assignment: CDR1 MGHRA and CDR2 YSYEKL. Trimming cost V 5 bases and J 0 bases, with 2 bases left between them. In nucleotides, the CDR3 is TGCGCCAGCAGCGATAGCAATCAGCCCCAGCATTTT. This gives the protein CASSDSNQPQHF.

The chain recombines TRBV2 with TRBJ2-7, with D uncertain. V dropped 8 bases and J dropped 1 base, with 12 bases sitting between them. CDR3 length equals 13 residues. The V gene's germline CDR1 is SNHLY and CDR2 FYNNEI. In nucleotides, the CDR3 is TGTGCCAGCCGGCCCGGCAGTTCCTACGAGCAGTACTTC. It codes for CASRPGSSYEQYF.

The V call is TRBV7-9, the J call TRBJ2-6; no firm D call. The germline V and J ends were trimmed by 2 bases and 0 bases, with 11 bases remaining between them. Germline CDR1 SEHNR, CDR2 FQNEAQ (reference sequence). CDR3 length: 17 residues. In nucleotides, the CDR3 is TGTGCCAGCAGCTTATGGGCCGGTCACTCTGGGGCCAACGTCCTGACTTTC. Encoded protein: CASSLWAGHSGANVLTF.

The chain recombines TRBV5-6 with TRBJ2-1; the D is unclear. Between the trimmed V and J ends, which lost 4 bases and 9 bases, there was a span of 20 bases. Germline CDR1 and CDR2: SGHDT and YYEEEE. The CDR3 runs to 15 residues. The CDR3 is CASSPYMARAVEQFF. DNA of the CDR3: TGTGCCAGCAGCCCCTACATGGCGAGAGCCGTTGAGCAGTTCTTC. Full variable domain (remainder filled in from reference TRBV5-6 and TRBJ2-1): DAGVTQSPTHLIKTRGQQVTLRCSPKSGHDTVSWYQQALGQGPQFIFQYYEEEERQRGNFPDRFSGHQFPNYSSELNVNALLLGDSALYLCASSPYMARAVEQFFGPGTRLTVL.

As DNA, the CDR3 is TGTGCCAGCAGCCAGGACAGCTTCTCTGGAAACACCATATATTTT. Translated, it gives CASSQDSFSGNTIYF. The chain joins TRBV4-2 to TRBJ1-3; D may be TRBD1 (6 bases). CDR1 LGHNA and CDR2 YNFKEQ come from the germline V gene. The CDR3 is 15 amino acids. Trimming took off 3 bases at V and 0 bases at J, with 9 bases between the two ends.

This clone appeared once. This chain links TRBV7-2 with TRBJ2-7, with D possibly being TRBD1 or TRBD2 (5 bases each). CDR3 length: 14 amino acids. V was trimmed by 5 bases and J by 1 base, leaving 12 bases between them. Germline V lookup: CDR1 SGHTA, CDR2 FQGNSA. In nucleotides, the CDR3 is TGTGCCAGCAGCCGGGGACGGAATTCCTACGAGCAGTACTTC. This encodes CASSRGRNSYEQYF.